The clone carrying this TCR beta chain has a handful of counts. The record originates from a study of neurological immune-mediated disorders. Time point indicated: longitudinal time-point 1 (baseline). Via MiXCR, TCRdb re-called the 5' RACE reads, giving one row per CDR3 protein. The sample yields 55,000 to 65,000 distinct CDR3 sequences, about 10% seen once. Sequencing was carried out using PBMCs. The source is a male donor with HTLV-1-associated myelopathy (HAM/TSP).

In nucleotides, the CDR3 is TGCAGTGCTAGGGAAACTCAGAACTACGAGCAGTACTTC. Its protein is CSARETQNYEQYF. The chain carries TRBV20-1 and TRBJ2-7, with D hard to call. The V gene's germline CDR1 is DFQATT and CDR2 SNEGSKA (reference sequence). Trimming cost V 3 bases and J 3 bases, with 12 bases left between them. The CDR3 runs to 13 residues.